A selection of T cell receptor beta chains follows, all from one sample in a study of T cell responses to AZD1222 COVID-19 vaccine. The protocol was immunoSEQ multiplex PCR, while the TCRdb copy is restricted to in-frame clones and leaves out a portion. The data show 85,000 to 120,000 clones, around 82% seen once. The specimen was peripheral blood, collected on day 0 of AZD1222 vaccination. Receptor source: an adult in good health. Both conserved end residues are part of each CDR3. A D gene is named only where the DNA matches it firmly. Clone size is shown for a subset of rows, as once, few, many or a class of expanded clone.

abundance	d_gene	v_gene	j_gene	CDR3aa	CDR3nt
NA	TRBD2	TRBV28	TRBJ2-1	CASSGTSGTTLMGQGSYNEQFF	TGTGCCAGCAGCGGGACTAGCGGGACGACATTGATGGGGCAGGGCTCCTACAATGAGCAGTTCTTC
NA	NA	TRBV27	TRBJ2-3	CASSFFPVTDTQYF	TGTGCCAGCAGTTTTTTCCCGGTAACAGATACGCAGTATTTT
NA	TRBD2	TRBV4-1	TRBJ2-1	CASSQAPLAGGGNEQFF	TGCGCCAGCAGCCAAGCCCCCCTAGCGGGAGGGGGGAATGAGCAGTTCTTC
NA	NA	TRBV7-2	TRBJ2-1	CASSLGFGSFNEQFF	TGTGCCAGCAGCTTAGGATTCGGTAGCTTCAATGAGCAGTTCTTC
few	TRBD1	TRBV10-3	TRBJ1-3	CAINVGTGASVAGNTIYF	TGTGCCATCAACGTGGGGACAGGGGCGAGTGTGGCTGGAAACACCATATATTTT
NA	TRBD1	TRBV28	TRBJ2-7	CASSLTGGSYEQYF	TGTGCCAGCAGCTTAACAGGGGGCTCCTACGAGCAGTACTTC
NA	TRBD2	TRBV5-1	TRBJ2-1	CASSLALADYNEQFF	TGCGCCAGCAGCTTGGCCCTAGCGGACTACAATGAGCAGTTCTTC
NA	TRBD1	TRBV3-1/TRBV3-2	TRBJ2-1	CASRRLTGTGDNEQFF	TGTGCCAGCAGACGTCTAACCGGGACAGGGGACAATGAGCAGTTCTTC
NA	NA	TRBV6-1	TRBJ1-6	CASSVQVLGYNSPLHF	TGTGCCAGCAGTGTCCAGGTTTTGGGATATAATTCACCCCTCCACTTT
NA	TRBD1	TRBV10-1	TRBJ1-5	CASSRDRGCEKCQPQHF	TGCGCCAGCTCCCGGGACAGGGGTTGCGAAAAATGTCAGCCCCAGCATTTT
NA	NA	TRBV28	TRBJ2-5	CASSLFVETQYF	TGTGCCAGCAGTTTATTCGTAGAGACCCAGTACTTC
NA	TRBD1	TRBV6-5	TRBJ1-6	CATGQESGSPLHF	TGTGCCACGGGACAGGAGAGTGGTTCACCCCTCCACTTT
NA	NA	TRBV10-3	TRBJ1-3	CAISDSSGNTIYF	TGTGCCATCAGTGACAGCTCTGGAAACACCATATATTTT
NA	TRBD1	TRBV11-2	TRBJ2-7	CASSVTGFPYEQYF	TGTGCCAGCAGCGTGACAGGGTTCCCATACGAGCAGTACTTC
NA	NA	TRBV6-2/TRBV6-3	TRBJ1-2	CASSYSPGKANYGYTF	TGTGCCAGCAGTTACTCCCCAGGGAAGGCTAACTATGGCTACACCTTC
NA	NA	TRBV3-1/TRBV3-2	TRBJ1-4	CASSLPGRSGEKLFF	TGTGCCAGCAGCTTACCGGGCCGCTCAGGGGAAAAACTGTTTTTT
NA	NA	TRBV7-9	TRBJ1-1	CASSLEGTTGEAFF	TGTGCCAGCAGCTTAGAGGGGACTACAGGTGAAGCTTTCTTT
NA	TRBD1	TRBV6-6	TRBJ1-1	CASTQQGGMNTEAFF	TGTGCCAGCACCCAACAGGGGGGGATGAACACTGAAGCTTTCTTT
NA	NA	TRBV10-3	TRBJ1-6	CATMMKENSPLHF	TGTGCCACTATGATGAAAGAAAATTCACCCCTCCACTTT
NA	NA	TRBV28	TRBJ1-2	CASRGRIGPSFYGYTF	TGTGCCAGCAGAGGAAGGATCGGACCGTCTTTCTATGGCTACACCTTC